This paragraph covers one T cell receptor beta chain sequence. Assay used: immunoSEQ multiplex PCR; TCRdb lists only in-frame clones, some missing. In the table there are 150,000 to 200,000 clones, 80% to 90% of which are singletons. This entry is derived from a study of blood T cell repertoires in COVID-19. The ends lost 3 bases at V and 4 bases at J; junction bases unmatched: 17. This CDR3 contains 18 residues. Germline V gene data show CDR1 as KGHSH and CDR2 as LQKENI. This TCR came from a man between 40 and 49 years old with active or convalescent COVID-19. The specimen sequenced was peripheral blood. The chain has TRBV18 and TRBJ1-2, with TRBD1 matching 7 bases. Written as DNA, the CDR3 is TGTGCCAGCTCACCCCGGCGGACAGGAACTTCACCCAGCTATGGCTACACCTTC. This codes for CASSPRRTGTSPSYGYTF.